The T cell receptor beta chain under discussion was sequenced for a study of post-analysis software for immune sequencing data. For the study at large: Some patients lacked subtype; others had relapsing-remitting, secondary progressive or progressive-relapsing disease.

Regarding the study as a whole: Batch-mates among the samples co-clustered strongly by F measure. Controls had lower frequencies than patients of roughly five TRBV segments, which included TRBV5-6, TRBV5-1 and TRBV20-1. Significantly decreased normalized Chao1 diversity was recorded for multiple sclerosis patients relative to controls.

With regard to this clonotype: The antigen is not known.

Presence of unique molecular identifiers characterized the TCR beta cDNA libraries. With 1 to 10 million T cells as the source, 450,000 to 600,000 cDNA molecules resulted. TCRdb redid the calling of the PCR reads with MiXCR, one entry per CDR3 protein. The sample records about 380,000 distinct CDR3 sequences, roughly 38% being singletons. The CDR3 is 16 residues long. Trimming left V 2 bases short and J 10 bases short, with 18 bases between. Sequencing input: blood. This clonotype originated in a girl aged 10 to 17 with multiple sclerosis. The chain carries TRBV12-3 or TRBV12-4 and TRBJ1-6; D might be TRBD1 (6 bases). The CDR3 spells CASSLKGGRLDSPLHF. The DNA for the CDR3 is TGTGCCAGCAGTTTAAAGGGGGGCCGGTTAGACTCACCCCTCCACTTT.